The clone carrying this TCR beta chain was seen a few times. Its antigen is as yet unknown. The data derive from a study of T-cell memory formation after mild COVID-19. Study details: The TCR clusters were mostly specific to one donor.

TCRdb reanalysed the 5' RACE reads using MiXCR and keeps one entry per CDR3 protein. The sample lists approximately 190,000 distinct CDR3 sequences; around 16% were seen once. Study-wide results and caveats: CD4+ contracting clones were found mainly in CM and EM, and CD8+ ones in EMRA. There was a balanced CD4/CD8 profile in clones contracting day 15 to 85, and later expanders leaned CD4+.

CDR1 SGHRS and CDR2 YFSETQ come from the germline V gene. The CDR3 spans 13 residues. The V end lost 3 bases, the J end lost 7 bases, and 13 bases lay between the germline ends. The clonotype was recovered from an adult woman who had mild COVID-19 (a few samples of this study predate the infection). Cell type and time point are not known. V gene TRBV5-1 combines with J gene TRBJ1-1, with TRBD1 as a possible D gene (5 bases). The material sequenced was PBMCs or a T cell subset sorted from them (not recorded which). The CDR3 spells CASSSGTDYEAFF. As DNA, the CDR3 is TGCGCCAGCAGCTCCGGGACGGACTATGAAGCTTTCTTT.